This TCR beta chain was sequenced in a study of spatial heterogeneity in lung cancer. Study findings and constraints: Estimation of coverage gave values of around 6.7% for alpha and around 14% for beta chains in tumor T cells. It was found that expanded intratumoral alpha and beta TCR counts tracked tumor mutation counts.

Unique molecular identifiers, one per molecule, were present on every TCR cDNA molecule. TCRdb used MiXCR to reprocess the 5' RACE reads, holding one entry per CDR3 protein. This table holds fewer than 20,000 distinct CDR3 sequences, approximately 5% found once. Indicated time point: sample taken at primary tumor resection. This CDR3 is built from 14 residues. Germline lookup yields CDR1 LNHDA and CDR2 SQIVND (reference sequence). The germline V and J ends were trimmed by 3 bases and 2 bases, with 8 bases remaining between them. This clonotype occurred many times. Antigen specificity is unknown. The source was lung tumor tissue, collected at surgery. J is TRBJ1-5 and V is TRBV19, with D unclear. This TCR was sampled from a female donor with early-stage non-small cell lung cancer. The CDR3 region is CASSISLGNQPQHF. The CDR3 DNA follows: TGTGCCAGTAGTATTTCCTTAGGCAATCAGCCCCAGCATTTT.